What follows are 2 T cell receptor beta chains derived from one specimen sequenced in a study of blood T cells in healthy people across ages. Primed by a sample-barcoded 5' primer and a J-beta primer mix, a second PCR proceeded for 7 to 11 cycles. In TCRdb, the 5' RACE reads were re-called with MiXCR into one record per CDR3 protein. The sample lists over 1,200,000 distinct CDR3 sequences, 55% to 75% occurring once. Source material: blood. All receptors come from a man aged 18 to 30 in good health.

This chain uses TRBV20-1 with TRBJ2-3; tentatively, D is TRBD2 (7 bases). V lost 2 bases and J 6 bases, leaving 15 bases between the germline ends. Germline values: CDR1 DFQATT, CDR2 SNEGSKA (reference sequence). The CDR3 runs to 14 residues. CDR3 region: CSARTGGGLDTQYF. The DNA of the CDR3 is TGCAGTGCTAGAACTGGCGGGGGCCTCGATACGCAGTATTTT.

The CDR3 nucleotides read TGTGCCAGCAGCCAATACAGTTCCTATGGCTACACCTTC. Protein: CASSQYSSYGYTF. The V call is TRBV16, the J call TRBJ1-2; D uncertain. This CDR3 is 13 amino acids long. V shed 1 base and J shed 4 bases, with 7 bases lying between them. The germline V gene has CDR1 KGHSY and CDR2 FQNENV. Complete variable domain (other parts from reference TRBV16 and TRBJ1-2): GEEVAQTPKHLVRGEGQKAKLYCAPIKGHSYVFWYQQVLKNEFKFLISFQNENVFDETGMPKERFSAKCLPNSPCSLEIQATKLEDSAVYFCASSQYSSYGYTFGSGTRLTVV.